This TCR beta chain emerged from a study of blood T cells in healthy people across ages. Study conclusions and caveats: In older individuals, TCR beta diversity per million T cells was lower, falling roughly linearly with age.

The germline CDR1 and CDR2 sequences are MNHEY and SVGAGI. The CDR3 consists of 14 residues. The ends lost 6 bases at V and 6 bases at J; junction bases unmatched: 7. Comments on this clonotype: No antigen is known for it.

Donors each provided around 9 milliliters of peripheral blood. Combining a sample-barcoded 5' primer with a J-beta primer mix, a second PCR ran for roughly 6 to 11 cycles. TCRdb used MiXCR to reprocess the 5' RACE reads, holding one entry per CDR3 protein. The table has 1.5 million to 2 million distinct CDR3 sequences, around half seen once. The chain couples TRBV6-5 to TRBJ1-4; 7 bases fit TRBD1. Sequencing was performed on blood. The TCR was taken from a woman aged 40-49 years in good health. CDR3 DNA: TGTGCCAGCAGCCCACAGGGGACCCATGAAAAACTGTTTTTT. Its protein is CASSPQGTHEKLFF.